This T cell receptor (beta chain) comes out of a study of PD-L1 blockade in urothelial cancer. About the study: The patients' atezolizumab therapy, 1,200 mg intravenously every 3 weeks, started at some point between 2014 and 2015. Patients arrived having already received 0 to 3 prior chemotherapy regimens. T cell content in blood samples showed a median of about 140,000.

The protocol was immunoSEQ multiplex PCR, while the TCRdb copy is restricted to in-frame clones and leaves out a portion. Altogether tens of thousands of clones are present, roughly 84% being singletons, with the ten largest covering about a sixth. As to time point: pretreatment peripheral blood. All patients handed over anywhere from 1 to 8 samples, pretreatment and on-treatment. The CDR3 covers 16 residues. V lost 2 bases, J lost 3 bases, and 17 bases lay in between. Germline-derived CDR1 and CDR2 are SGHDN and FVKESK. V usage is TRBV14 and J usage is TRBJ2-7; D is perhaps TRBD2 (5 bases). The starting material was PBMCs, obtained around atezolizumab (anti-PD-L1) treatment. This TCR came from a man between 60 and 70 years old with urothelial cancer. The CDR3 sequence: CASSQKDRGRVYEQYF. The DNA for the CDR3 is TGTGCCAGCAGCCAAAAGGACCGGGGTAGGGTCTACGAGCAGTACTTC.